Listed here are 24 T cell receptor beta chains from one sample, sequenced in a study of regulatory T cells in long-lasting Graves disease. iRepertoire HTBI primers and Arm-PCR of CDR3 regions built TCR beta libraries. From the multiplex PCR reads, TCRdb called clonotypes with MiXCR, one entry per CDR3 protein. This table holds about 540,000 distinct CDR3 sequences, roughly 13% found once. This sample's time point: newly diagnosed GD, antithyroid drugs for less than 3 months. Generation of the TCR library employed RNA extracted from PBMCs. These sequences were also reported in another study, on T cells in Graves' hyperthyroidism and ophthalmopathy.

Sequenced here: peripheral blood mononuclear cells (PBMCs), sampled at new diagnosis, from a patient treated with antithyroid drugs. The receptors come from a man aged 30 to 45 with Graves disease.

DNA of the CDR3: TGTGCCAGTAGTATTTCGGGGCCCGGTGAAGCTTTCTTT. It translates to CASSISGPGEAFF. This chain connects TRBV19 to TRBJ1-1; D might be TRBD1 (5 bases). CDR3 length: 13 amino acids. Germline V gives CDR1 LNHDA, CDR2 SQIVND (reference sequence). Trimming removed 3 bases at V and 7 bases at J, with 12 bases between.

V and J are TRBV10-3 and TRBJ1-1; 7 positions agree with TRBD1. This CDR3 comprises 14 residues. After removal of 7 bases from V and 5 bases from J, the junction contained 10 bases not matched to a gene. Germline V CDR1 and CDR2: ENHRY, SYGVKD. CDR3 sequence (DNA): TGTGCCATCACATCGACAGGGAGAAGTACTGAAGCTTTCTTT. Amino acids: CAITSTGRSTEAFF.

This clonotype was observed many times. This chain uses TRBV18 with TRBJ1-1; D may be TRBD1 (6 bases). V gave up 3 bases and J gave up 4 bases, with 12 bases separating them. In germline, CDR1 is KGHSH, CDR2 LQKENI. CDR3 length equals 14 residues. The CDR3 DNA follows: TGTGCCAGCTCACCGGGGGCGGTGGGCACTGAAGCTTTCTTT. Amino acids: CASSPGAVGTEAFF.

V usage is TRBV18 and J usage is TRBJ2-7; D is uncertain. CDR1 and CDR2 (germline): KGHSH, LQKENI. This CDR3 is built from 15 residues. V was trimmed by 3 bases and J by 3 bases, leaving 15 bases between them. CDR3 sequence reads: CASSPYGGPGYEQYF. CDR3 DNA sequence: TGTGCCAGCTCACCTTACGGTGGCCCAGGCTACGAGCAGTACTTC.

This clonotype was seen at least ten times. This CDR3 is CASSEFMVGPEQYF. CDR3 nucleotides: TGCGCCAGCAGTGAGTTCATGGTCGGACCCGAGCAGTACTTC. V gene TRBV10-1 combines with J gene TRBJ2-7; D gene unclear. The CDR3 extends over 14 amino acids. CDR1 WNHNN and CDR2 SYGVQD come from the germline V gene (reference sequence). V was shortened by 1 base and J by 6 bases, with 13 bases between the two germline ends.

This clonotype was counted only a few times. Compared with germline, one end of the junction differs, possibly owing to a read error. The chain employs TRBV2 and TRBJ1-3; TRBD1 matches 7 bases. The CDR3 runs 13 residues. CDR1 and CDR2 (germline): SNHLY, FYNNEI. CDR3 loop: CASRGQRRHTIHF. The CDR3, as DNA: TGTGCCAGCAGGGGACAGAGAAGGCACACCATACATTTT.

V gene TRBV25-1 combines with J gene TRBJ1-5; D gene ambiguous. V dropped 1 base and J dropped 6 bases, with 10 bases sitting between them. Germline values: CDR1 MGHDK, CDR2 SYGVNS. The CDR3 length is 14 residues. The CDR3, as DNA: TGTGCCAGCAGTGAATCCGGGTCGGGTCAGCCCCAGCATTTT. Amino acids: CASSESGSGQPQHF.

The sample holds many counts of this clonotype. The CDR3 loop is CASSEVSGTSYNEQFF. For the CDR3, the DNA is TGTGCCAGCAGTGAAGTTAGCGGGACCTCCTACAATGAGCAGTTCTTC. The chain joins TRBV6-1 to TRBJ2-1; 8 bases are a match to TRBD2. The length of the CDR3 is 16 residues. Trimming removed 1 base from V and 0 bases from J; junction bases left unmatched: 2. Per the germline V gene, CDR1 is MNHNS and CDR2 is SASEGT.

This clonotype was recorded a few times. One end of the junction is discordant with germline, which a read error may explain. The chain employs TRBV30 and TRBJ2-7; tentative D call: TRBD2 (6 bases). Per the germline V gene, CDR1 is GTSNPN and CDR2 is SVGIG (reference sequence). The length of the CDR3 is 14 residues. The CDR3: CAWSVRTGVYGQYF. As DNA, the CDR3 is TGTGCCTGGAGTGTACGGACGGGAGTTTACGGGCAGTACTTC.

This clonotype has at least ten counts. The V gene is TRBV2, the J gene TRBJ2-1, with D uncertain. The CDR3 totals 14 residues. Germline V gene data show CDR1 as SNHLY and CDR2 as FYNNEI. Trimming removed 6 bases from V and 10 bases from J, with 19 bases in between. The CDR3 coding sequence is TGTGCCAGCAGCCCTAGGGCCCTTGGTGGAGAGCAGTTCTTC. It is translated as CASSPRALGGEQFF.

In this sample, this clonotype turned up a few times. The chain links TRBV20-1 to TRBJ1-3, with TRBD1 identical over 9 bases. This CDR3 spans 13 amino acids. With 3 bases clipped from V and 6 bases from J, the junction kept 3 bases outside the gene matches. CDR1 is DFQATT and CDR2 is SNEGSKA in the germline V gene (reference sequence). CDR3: CSARGQGVNTIYF. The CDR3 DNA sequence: TGCAGTGCTAGGGGACAGGGAGTAAACACCATATATTTT.

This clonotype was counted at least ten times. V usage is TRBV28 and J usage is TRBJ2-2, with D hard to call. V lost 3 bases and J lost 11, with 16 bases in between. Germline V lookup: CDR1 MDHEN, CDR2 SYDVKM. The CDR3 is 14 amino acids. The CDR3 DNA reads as TGTGCCAGCAGTTTCGACGACTGGACCCACGAGCTGTTTTTT. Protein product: CASSFDDWTHELFF.

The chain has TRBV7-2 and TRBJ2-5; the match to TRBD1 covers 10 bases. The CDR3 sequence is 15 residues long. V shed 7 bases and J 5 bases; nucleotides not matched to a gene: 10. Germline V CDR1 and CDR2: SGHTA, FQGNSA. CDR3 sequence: CASTALTGGDETQYF. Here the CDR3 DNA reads TGTGCCAGCACCGCCCTGACAGGGGGCGACGAGACCCAGTACTTC.

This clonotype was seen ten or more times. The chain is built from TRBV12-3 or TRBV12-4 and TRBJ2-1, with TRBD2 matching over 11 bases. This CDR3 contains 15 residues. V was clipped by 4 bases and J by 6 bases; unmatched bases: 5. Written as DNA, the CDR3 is TGTGCCAGCAGTTCCGCTAGCGGGAGGTTCAATGAGCAGTTCTTC. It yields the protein CASSSASGRFNEQFF.

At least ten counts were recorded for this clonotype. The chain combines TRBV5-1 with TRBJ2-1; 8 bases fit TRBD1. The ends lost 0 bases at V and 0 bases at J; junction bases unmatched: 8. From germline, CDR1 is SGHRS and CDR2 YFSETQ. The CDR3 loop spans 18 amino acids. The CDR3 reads CASSLGQGTWSSYNEQFF. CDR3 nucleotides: TGCGCCAGCAGCTTGGGACAGGGGACCTGGAGCTCCTACAATGAGCAGTTCTTC.

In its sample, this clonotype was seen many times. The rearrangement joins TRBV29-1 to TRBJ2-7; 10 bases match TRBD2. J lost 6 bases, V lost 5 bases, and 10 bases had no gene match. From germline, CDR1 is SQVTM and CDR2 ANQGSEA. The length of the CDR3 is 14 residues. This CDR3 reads CSVSRAGTSAEQYF. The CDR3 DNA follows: TGCAGCGTTTCAAGAGCCGGGACTAGCGCCGAGCAGTACTTC.

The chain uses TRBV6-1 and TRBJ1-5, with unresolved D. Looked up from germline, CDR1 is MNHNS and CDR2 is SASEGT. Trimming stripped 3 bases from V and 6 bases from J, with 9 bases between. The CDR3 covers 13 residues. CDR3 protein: CASSEAGSQPQHF. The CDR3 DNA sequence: TGTGCCAGCAGTGAGGCTGGGAGTCAGCCCCAGCATTTT.

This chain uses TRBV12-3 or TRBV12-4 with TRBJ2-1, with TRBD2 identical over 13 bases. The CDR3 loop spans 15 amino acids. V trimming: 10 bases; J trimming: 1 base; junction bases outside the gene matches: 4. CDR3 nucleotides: TGTGCCACCGGGACTAGCGGGACGTCCTACAATGAGCAGTTCTTC. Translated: CATGTSGTSYNEQFF.

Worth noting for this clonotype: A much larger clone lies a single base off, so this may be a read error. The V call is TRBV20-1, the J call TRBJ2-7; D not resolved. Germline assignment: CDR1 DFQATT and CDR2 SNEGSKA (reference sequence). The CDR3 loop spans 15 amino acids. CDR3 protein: CRAQISRSVPYEQYF. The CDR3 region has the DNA TGCCGTGCCCAAATATCCCGCTCCGTTCCTTACGAGCAGTACTTC.

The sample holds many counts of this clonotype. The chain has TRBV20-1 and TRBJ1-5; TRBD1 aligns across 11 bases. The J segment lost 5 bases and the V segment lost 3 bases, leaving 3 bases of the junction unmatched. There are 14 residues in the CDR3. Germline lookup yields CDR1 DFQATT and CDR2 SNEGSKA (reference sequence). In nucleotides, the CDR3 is TGCAGTGCTAGGGACAGGGGGCGTGATCAGCCCCAGCATTTT. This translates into CSARDRGRDQPQHF.

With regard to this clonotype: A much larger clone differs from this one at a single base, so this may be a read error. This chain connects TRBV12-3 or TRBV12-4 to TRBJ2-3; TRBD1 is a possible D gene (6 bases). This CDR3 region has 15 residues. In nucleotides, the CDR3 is TGTGCCAGCAGCTCAAGGGGGTCGGGCACAAATACGCAGTATTTT. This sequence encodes CASSSRGSGTNTQYF.

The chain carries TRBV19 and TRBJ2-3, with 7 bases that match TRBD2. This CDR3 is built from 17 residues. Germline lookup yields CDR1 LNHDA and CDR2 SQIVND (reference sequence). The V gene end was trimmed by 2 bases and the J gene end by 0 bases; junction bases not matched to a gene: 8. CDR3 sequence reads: CASSILAGATSTDTQYF. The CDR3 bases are TGTGCCAGTAGTATATTGGCGGGAGCCACTAGCACAGATACGCAGTATTTT.

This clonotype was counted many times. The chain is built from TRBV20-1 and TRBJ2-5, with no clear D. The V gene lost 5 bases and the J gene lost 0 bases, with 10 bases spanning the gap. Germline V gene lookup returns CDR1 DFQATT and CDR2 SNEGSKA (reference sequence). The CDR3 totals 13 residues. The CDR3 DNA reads TGCAGTGCTGCACAGATACACCAAGAGACCCAGTACTTC. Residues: CSAAQIHQETQYF.

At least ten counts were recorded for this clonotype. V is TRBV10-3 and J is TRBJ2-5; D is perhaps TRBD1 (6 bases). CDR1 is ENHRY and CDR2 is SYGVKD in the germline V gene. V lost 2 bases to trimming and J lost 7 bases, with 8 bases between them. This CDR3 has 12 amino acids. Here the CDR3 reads CAISEKGVTQYF. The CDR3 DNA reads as TGTGCCATCAGTGAGAAGGGGGTGACCCAGTACTTC.